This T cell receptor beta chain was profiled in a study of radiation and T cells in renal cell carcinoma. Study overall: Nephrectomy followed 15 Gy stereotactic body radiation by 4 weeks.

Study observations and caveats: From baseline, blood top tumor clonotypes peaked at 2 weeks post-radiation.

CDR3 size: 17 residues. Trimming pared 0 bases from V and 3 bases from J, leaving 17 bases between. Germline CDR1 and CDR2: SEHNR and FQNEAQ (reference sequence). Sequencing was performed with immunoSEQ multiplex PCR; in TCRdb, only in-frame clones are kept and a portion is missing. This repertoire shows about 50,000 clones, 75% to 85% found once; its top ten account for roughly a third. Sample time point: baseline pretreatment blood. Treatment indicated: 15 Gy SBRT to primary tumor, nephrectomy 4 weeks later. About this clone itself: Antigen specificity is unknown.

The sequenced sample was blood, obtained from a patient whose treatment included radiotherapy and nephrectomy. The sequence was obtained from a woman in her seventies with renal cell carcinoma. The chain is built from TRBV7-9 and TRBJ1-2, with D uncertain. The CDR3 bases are TGTGCCAGCAGCTTAGCGGTCTATGACACTACCGACTATGGCTACACCTTC. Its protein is CASSLAVYDTTDYGYTF.